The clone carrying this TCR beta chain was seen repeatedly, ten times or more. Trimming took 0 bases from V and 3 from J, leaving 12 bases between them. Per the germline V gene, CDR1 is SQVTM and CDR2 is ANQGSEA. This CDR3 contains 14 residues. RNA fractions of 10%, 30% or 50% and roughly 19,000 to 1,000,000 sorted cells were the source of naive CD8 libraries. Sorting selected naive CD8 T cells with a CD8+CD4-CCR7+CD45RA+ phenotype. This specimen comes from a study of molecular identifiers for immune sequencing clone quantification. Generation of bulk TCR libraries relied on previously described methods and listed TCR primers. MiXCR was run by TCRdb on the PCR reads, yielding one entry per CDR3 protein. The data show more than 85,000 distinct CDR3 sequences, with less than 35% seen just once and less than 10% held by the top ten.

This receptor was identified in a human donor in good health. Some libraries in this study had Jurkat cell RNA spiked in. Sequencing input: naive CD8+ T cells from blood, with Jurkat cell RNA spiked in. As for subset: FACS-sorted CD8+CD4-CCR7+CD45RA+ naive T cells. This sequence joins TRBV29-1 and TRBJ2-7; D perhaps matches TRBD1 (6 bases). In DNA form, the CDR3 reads TGCAGCGTTGAAGACCGGGACAAGGGCTACGAGCAGTACTTC. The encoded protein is CSVEDRDKGYEQYF.